The next 19 T cell receptor beta chains were all read from a single sample in a study of tumor-infiltrating lymphocytes in oesophageal squamous cell carcinoma. A single record per CDR3 protein comes from TCRdb applying MiXCR to the PCR reads. Of about 22,000 distinct CDR3 sequences listed, over 30% are singletons. Sequenced material: esophageal tumor tissue. The receptors come from a female donor with esophageal squamous cell carcinoma.

This clonotype was counted between two and nine times. DNA for the CDR3: TGTGCCAGCAGGAGTCGGGACAGGGGTGGCGAGCAGTACTTC. The encoded protein is CASRSRDRGGEQYF. V and J are TRBV7-2 and TRBJ2-7; 10 nucleotides match TRBD1. CDR1 is SGHTA, CDR2 FQGNSA, per germline. The V gene end was trimmed by 6 bases and the J gene end by 6 bases; junction bases not matched to a gene: 8. This CDR3 comprises 14 residues.

This clonotype is medium-sized (0.01 to 0.1%). The rearrangement uses TRBV7-9 and TRBJ2-7; D might be TRBD2 (6 bases). The CDR3 is 16 residues long. CDR1 is SEHNR, CDR2 FQNEAQ, per germline (reference sequence). Deletions cut 4 bases from V and 4 bases from J, with 20 bases between. CDR3: CASSSTLKRDLYEQYF. The CDR3 region has the DNA TGTGCCAGCAGCTCTACGCTCAAACGGGACTTATACGAGCAGTACTTC.

This clonotype rates as medium-sized. CDR3: CASSLTSGSYEQYF. CDR3 sequence (DNA): TGTGCCAGCAGCTTGACTAGCGGGAGCTACGAGCAGTACTTC. The chain employs TRBV12-3 or TRBV12-4 and TRBJ2-7; 12 bases line up with TRBD2. This CDR3 spans 14 amino acids. Germline trimming cut 6 bases from V and 3 bases from J; bases unmatched to any gene: 3.

The chain employs TRBV6-6 and TRBJ2-4, with 10 positions matching TRBD2. The J call is doubtful: the DNA matches TRBJ2-7 better. The CDR3 loop spans 16 amino acids. Germline loops: CDR1 MNHNY, CDR2 SVGAGI (reference sequence). The DNA of the CDR3 is TGTGCCAGCAGGACTACAATAGCGGGAGGATCCTACGAGCAGTACTTC. Its translation: CASRTTIAGGSYEQYF.

This clonotype was seen ten or more times. The chain couples TRBV10-1 to TRBJ2-1; D is ambiguous. V dropped 5 bases and J dropped 7 bases, with 21 bases sitting between them. This CDR3 is 16 amino acids long. CDR1 and CDR2 (germline): WNHNN, SYGVQD (reference sequence). The CDR3 DNA sequence: TGCGCCAGCAGTCTCAGTACTCTCCCACCCGGGAATGAGCAGTTCTTC. Translation: CASSLSTLPPGNEQFF.

V gene TRBV7-2 combines with J gene TRBJ2-7, with TRBD2 matching over 13 bases. The J call could be wrong; TRBJ2-5 is a better fit for the DNA end. The germline gives CDR1 SGHTA, CDR2 FQGNSA. The CDR3 has 17 residues. The CDR3 coding sequence is TGTGCCAGCAGCTTAGGGACTAGCGGGAGAGTGGGAGAGACCCAGTACTTC. It translates to CASSLGTSGRVGETQYF.

The genes are TRBV19 and TRBJ1-1; the D gene is possibly TRBD1 (5 bases). Germline V gene data show CDR1 as LNHDA and CDR2 as SQIVND (reference sequence). V was clipped by 1 base and J by 5 bases, with 11 bases between them. The CDR3 loop spans 14 amino acids. The CDR3 sequence is CASSIGGRGTEAFF. The CDR3 DNA follows: TGTGCCAGTAGTATAGGAGGAAGGGGAACTGAAGCTTTCTTT.

This clonotype has more than one count but fewer than ten. This chain joins TRBV2 and TRBJ2-1; 8 bases are a match to TRBD2. The CDR3 length is 15 residues. Unmatched junction bases numbered 7, after V lost 5 bases and J lost 4 bases. Germline V CDR1 and CDR2: SNHLY, FYNNEI. The chain's CDR3 is CASSREGQPYNEQFF. CDR3 nucleotide sequence: TGTGCCAGCAGTCGGGAGGGACAACCATACAATGAGCAGTTCTTC.

This clonotype was counted between two and nine times. This chain connects TRBV7-6 to TRBJ2-3; possibly TRBD1 or TRBD2 for D (6 bases each). The DNA end lines up better with TRBJ2-5; the J call may be wrong. The CDR3 extends over 16 amino acids. Germline CDR1 reads SGHVS; CDR2 reads FNYEAQ. CDR3 bases: TGTGCCAGCAGCTTAGCGGGGGGCGTCCTTCAAGAGACCCAGTACTTC. Protein sequence: CASSLAGGVLQETQYF.

V and J are TRBV7-9 and TRBJ1-3, with unresolved D. CDR1 and CDR2 from the germline V gene are SEHNR and FQNEAQ (reference sequence). V dropped 3 bases and J dropped 4 bases, with 13 bases sitting between them. The CDR3 is 15 residues long. In nucleotides, the CDR3 is TGTGCCAGCAGCTTGGAATCCGGGCTCGGAAACACCATATATTTT. Translating gives CASSLESGLGNTIYF.

This chain joins TRBV28 and TRBJ1-5; D ambiguous. Germline V lookup: CDR1 MDHEN, CDR2 SYDVKM. Trimming stripped 5 bases from V and 2 bases from J, with 10 bases between. The CDR3 loop spans 14 amino acids. The CDR3 nucleotides are TGTGCCAGCAGTGTACCACGGGGCAATCAGCCCCAGCATTTT. Its translation is CASSVPRGNQPQHF. Full variable domain (remainder filled in from reference TRBV28 and TRBJ1-5): DVKVTQSSRYLVKRTGEKVFLECVQDMDHENMFWYRQDPGLGLRLIYFSYDVKMKEKGDIPEGYSVSREKKERFSLILESASTNQTSMYLCASSVPRGNQPQHFGDGTRLSIL.

This clonotype was seen a handful of times. V is TRBV5-1 and J is TRBJ2-7; the match to TRBD1 covers 7 bases. With V trimmed by 7 bases and J by 2 bases, 6 bases remained unmatched. The germline CDR1 and CDR2 sequences are SGHRS and YFSETQ. This CDR3 is built from 13 residues. DNA for the CDR3: TGCGCCAGCGCCCAGGGACAGACCTACGAGCAGTACTTC. Protein sequence: CASAQGQTYEQYF.

This clonotype showed up just a few times. The chain employs TRBV7-2 and TRBJ2-3, with TRBD2 matching over 13 bases. CDR3 size: 16 residues. Germline V gene lookup returns CDR1 SGHTA and CDR2 FQGNSA. With 5 bases clipped from V and 4 bases from J, the junction kept 6 bases outside the gene matches. The CDR3 loop reads CASSPWTSGSSDTQYF. CDR3 DNA sequence: TGTGCCAGCAGCCCCTGGACTAGCGGGAGTTCAGATACGCAGTATTTT.

The CDR3 loop is CASSEAHGDIQYF. DNA of the CDR3: TGCGCCAGCAGTGAAGCTCATGGGGACATTCAGTACTTC. The rearrangement joins TRBV10-1 to TRBJ2-5; D unclear. The J call could be wrong; TRBJ2-4 is a better fit for the DNA end. Germline V CDR1 and CDR2: WNHNN, SYGVQD (reference sequence). The CDR3 spans 13 residues.

The chain is built from TRBV7-2 and TRBJ2-7, with 11 bases fitting TRBD1. The CDR3 length is 15 residues. CDR1 and CDR2 from the germline V gene are SGHTA and FQGNSA. Trimming at V came to 3 bases and at J to 5 bases, leaving 6 bases not matched to a gene. The CDR3 region has the DNA TGTGCCAGCAGCTTCCGGGACAGGGGGATCAACGAGCAGTACTTC. Its protein is CASSFRDRGINEQYF.

There are many counts of this clonotype. This chain uses TRBV7-2 with TRBJ2-5; 12 bases agree with TRBD2. The germline CDR1 and CDR2 sequences are SGHTA and FQGNSA. The junction had 10 bases not matched to a gene; V was cut back by 0 bases and J by 11 bases. CDR3 size: 16 residues. In DNA, the CDR3 is TGTGCCAGCAGCTTAGCCGGACTAGCGGGGTACAATGAGCAGTACTTC. This codes for CASSLAGLAGYNEQYF.

Comments on this clonotype: Because it lacks the conserved phenylalanine or tryptophan at the end, this CDR3 is likely a read error. It is unclear where the CDR3 begins or ends on the DNA, so no DNA is shown, and the CDR3 is as TCRdb lists it. The chain is built from TRBV12-3 or TRBV12-4 and TRBJ2-3; TRBD1, the table's D call, was not compared with the DNA. Inclusive of both ends, the CDR3 amounts to 17 amino acids. This chain's CDR3 is CASSFGSGQSYEQYFGP.

This clonotype has a count of ten or more. The V gene is TRBV28, the J gene TRBJ2-7, with TRBD2 matching over 9 bases. The CDR3 loop spans 14 amino acids. Looked up from germline, CDR1 is MDHEN and CDR2 is SYDVKM. The junction had 5 bases not matched to a gene; V was cut back by 8 bases and J by 0 bases. CDR3 in DNA: TGTGCCAGCCACCCGACTAGCGGCTCCTACGAGCAGTACTTC. It yields the protein CASHPTSGSYEQYF.

The chain links TRBV7-2 to TRBJ2-7, with TRBD2 matching 11 bases. V was clipped by 0 bases and J by 2 bases; unmatched bases: 6. The germline V gene has CDR1 SGHTA and CDR2 FQGNSA. This CDR3 is built from 17 residues. As DNA, the CDR3 is TGTGCCAGCAGCTTAGCCCCGACTAGCGGGGCCGCCTACGAGCAGTACTTC. It translates to CASSLAPTSGAAYEQYF.